These 2 T cell receptor beta chains originate from one sample sequenced in a study of T-cell memory formation after mild COVID-19. TCRdb called the 5' RACE reads again in MiXCR, with one record for every CDR3 protein. The sample has hundreds of thousands of distinct CDR3 sequences; around a sixth are singletons. Sequenced: PBMCs or a T cell subset sorted from them (not recorded which). The origin of the receptors is a man in his late teens or twenties who had mild COVID-19 (a few samples of this study predate the infection). Cell type and time point are not known.

V and J are TRBV27 and TRBJ2-3; D is unclear. V gave up 6 bases and J gave up 0 bases, with 7 bases separating them. The CDR3 covers 13 residues. CDR1 is MNHEY and CDR2 is SMNVEV in the germline V gene (reference sequence). CDR3 in amino acids: CASRVFSTDTQYF. In nucleotides, the CDR3 is TGTGCCAGCAGAGTATTTAGCACAGATACGCAGTATTTT.

This clonotype was seen at least ten times. The J gene is TRBJ2-1, the V gene TRBV2; the D is unclear. V was shortened by 1 base and J by 8 bases, with 15 bases between the two germline ends. This CDR3 is built from 15 residues. CDR1 and CDR2 (germline): SNHLY, FYNNEI. The CDR3 is CASSEDSEHGYEQFF. The CDR3 DNA reads TGTGCCAGCAGTGAAGACTCCGAGCATGGCTATGAGCAGTTCTTC.